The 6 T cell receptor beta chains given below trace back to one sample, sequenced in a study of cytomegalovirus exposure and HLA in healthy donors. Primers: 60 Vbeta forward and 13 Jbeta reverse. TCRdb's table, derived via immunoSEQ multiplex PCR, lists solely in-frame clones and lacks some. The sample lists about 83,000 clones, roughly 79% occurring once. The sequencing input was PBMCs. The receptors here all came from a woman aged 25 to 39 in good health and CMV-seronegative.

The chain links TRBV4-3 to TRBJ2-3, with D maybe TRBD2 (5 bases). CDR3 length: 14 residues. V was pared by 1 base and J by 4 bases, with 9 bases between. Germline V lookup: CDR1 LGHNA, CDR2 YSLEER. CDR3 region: CASSQGGSSDTQYF. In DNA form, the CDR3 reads TGCGCCAGCAGCCAAGGAGGGAGCTCAGATACGCAGTATTTT.

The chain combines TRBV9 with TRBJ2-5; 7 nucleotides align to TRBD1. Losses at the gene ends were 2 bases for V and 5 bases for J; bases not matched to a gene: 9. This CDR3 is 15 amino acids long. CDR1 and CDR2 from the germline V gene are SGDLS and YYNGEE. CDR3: CASSVGTANGETQYF. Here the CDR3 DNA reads TGTGCCAGCAGCGTTGGGACAGCAAACGGGGAGACCCAGTACTTC.

CDR3 DNA sequence: TGTGCCAGCAGCCGAGACAGGGCCAGGGGCTACACCTTC. Protein sequence: CASSRDRARGYTF. The rearrangement uses TRBV11-3 and TRBJ1-2, with 7 bases fitting TRBD1. This CDR3 has 13 residues. Looked up from germline, CDR1 is SGHNT and CDR2 is YENEEA. The trim removed 5 bases at V and 8 bases at J, leaving 8 bases unmatched.

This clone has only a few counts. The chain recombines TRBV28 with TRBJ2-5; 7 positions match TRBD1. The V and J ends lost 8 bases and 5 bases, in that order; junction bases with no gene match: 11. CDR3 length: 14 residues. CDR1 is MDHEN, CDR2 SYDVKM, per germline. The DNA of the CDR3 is TGTGCCAGCGGATCGACAGGGTCTGGGGAGACCCAGTACTTC. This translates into CASGSTGSGETQYF.

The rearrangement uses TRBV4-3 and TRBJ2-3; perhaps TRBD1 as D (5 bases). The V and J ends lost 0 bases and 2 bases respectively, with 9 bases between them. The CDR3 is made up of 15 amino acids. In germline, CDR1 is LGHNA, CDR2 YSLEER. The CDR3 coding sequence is TGCGCCAGCAGCCAAGAACAGGTCGTCACAGATACGCAGTATTTT. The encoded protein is CASSQEQVVTDTQYF.

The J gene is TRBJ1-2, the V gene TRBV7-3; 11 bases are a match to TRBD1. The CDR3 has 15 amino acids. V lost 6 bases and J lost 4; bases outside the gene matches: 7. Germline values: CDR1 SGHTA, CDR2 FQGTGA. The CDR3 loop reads CASRLHGTGGYGYTF. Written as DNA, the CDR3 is TGTGCCAGCAGGCTTCACGGGACAGGGGGCTATGGCTACACCTTC.